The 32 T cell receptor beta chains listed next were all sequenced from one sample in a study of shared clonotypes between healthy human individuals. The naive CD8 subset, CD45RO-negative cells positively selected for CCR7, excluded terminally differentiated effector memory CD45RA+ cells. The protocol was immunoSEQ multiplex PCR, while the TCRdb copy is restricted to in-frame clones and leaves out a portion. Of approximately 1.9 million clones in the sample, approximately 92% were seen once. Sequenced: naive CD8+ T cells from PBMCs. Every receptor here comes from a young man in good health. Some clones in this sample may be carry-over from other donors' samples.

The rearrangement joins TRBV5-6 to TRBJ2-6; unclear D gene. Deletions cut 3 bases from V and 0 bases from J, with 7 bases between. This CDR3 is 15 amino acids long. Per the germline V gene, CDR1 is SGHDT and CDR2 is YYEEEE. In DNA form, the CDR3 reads TGTGCCAGCAGCTCGATATTCTCTGGGGCCAACGTCCTGACTTTC. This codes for CASSSIFSGANVLTF. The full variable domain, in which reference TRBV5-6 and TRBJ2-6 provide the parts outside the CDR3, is DAGVTQSPTHLIKTRGQQVTLRCSPKSGHDTVSWYQQALGQGPQFIFQYYEEEERQRGNFPDRFSGHQFPNYSSELNVNALLLGDSALYLCASSSIFSGANVLTFGAGSRLTVL.

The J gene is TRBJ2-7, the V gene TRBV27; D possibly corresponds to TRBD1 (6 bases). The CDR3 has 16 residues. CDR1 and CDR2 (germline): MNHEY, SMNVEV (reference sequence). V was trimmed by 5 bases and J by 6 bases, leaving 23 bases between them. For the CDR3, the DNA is TGTGCCAGCAGTGGGGGCTTAAGCATTCCCCTTGGCGAGCAGTACTTC. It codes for CASSGGLSIPLGEQYF.

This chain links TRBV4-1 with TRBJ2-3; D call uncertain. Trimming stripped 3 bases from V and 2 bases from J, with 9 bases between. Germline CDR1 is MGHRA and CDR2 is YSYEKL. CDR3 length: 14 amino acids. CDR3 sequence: CASSQSAHTDTQYF. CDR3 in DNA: TGCGCCAGCAGCCAGTCGGCTCACACAGATACGCAGTATTTT.

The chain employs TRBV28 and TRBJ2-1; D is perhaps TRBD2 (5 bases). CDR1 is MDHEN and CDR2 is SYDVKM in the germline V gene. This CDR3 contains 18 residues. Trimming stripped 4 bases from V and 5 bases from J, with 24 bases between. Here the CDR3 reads CASSSSRDYLIDDNEQFF. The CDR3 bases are TGTGCCAGCAGTTCCTCCCGAGACTACCTTATCGATGACAATGAGCAGTTCTTC.

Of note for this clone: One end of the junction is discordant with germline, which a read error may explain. The CDR3 sequence: CSASTLAENIQYF. The CDR3 nucleotides read TGCAGCGCCTCAACCCTAGCCGAAAACATTCAGTACTTC. This rearrangement joins TRBV29-1 to TRBJ2-4; D might be TRBD2 (5 bases). From germline, CDR1 is SQVTM and CDR2 ANQGSEA. This CDR3 is 13 amino acids long. Using reference TRBV29-1 and TRBJ2-4 for the parts outside the CDR3, the full variable domain is SAVISQKPSRDICQRGTSLTIQCQVDSQVTMMFWYRQQPGQSLTLIATANQGSEATYESGFVIDKFPISRPNLTFSTLTVSNMSPEDSSIYLCSASTLAENIQYFGAGTRLSVL.

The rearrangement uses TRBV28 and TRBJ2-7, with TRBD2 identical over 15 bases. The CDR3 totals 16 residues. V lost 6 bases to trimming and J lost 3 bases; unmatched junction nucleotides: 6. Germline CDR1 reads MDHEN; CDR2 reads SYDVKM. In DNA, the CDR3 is TGTGCCAGCAGCGAAGGACTAGCGGGAGGGGACTACGAGCAGTACTTC. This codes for CASSEGLAGGDYEQYF.

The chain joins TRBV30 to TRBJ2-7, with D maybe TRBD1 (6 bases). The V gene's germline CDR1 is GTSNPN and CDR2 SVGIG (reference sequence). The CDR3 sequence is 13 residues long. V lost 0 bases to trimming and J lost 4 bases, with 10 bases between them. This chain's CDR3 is CAWSVSGEYEQYF. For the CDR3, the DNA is TGTGCCTGGAGTGTTTCAGGGGAGTACGAGCAGTACTTC. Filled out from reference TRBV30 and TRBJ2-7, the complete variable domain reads SQTIHQWPATLVQPVGSPLSLECTVEGTSNPNLYWYRQAAGRGLQLLFYSVGIGQISSEVPQNLSASRPQDRQFILSSKKLLLSDSGFYLCAWSVSGEYEQYFGPGTRLTVT.

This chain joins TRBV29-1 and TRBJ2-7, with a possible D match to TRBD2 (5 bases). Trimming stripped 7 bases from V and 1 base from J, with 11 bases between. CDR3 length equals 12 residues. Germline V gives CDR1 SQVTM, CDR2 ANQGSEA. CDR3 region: CSATGGSYEQYF. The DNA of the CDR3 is TGCAGCGCGACCGGAGGTTCCTACGAGCAGTACTTC.

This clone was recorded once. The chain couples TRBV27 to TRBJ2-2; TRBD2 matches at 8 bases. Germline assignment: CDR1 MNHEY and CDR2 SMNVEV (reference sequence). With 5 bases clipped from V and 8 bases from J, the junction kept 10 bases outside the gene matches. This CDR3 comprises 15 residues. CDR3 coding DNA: TGTGCCAGCAGTAGGACTAGCCACCGGGGAGGGGAGCTGTTTTTT. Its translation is CASSRTSHRGGELFF.

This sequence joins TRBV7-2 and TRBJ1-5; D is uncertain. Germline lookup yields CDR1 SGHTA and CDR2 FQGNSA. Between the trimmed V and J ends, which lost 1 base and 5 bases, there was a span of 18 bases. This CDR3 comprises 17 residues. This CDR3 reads CASSLERGLVEDQPQHF. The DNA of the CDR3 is TGTGCCAGCAGCTTAGAAAGAGGACTTGTAGAGGATCAGCCCCAGCATTTT. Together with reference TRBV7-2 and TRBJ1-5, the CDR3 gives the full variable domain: GAGVSQSPSNKVTEKGKDVELRCDPISGHTALYWYRQSLGQGLEFLIYFQGNSAPDKSGLPSDRFSAERTGGSVSTLTIQRTQQEDSAVYLCASSLERGLVEDQPQHFGDGTRLSIL.

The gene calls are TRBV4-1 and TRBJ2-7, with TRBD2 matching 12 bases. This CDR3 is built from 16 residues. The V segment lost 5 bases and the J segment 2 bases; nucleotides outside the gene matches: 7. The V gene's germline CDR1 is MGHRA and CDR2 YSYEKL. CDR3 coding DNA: TGCGCCAGCAGCGCCTCCCCTAGCGGGAGGGCCTACGAGCAGTACTTC. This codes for CASSASPSGRAYEQYF.

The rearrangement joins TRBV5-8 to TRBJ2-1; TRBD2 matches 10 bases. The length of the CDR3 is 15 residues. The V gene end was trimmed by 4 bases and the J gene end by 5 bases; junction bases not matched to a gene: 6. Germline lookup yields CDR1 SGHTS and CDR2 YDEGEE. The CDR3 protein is CASSHSGRPHNEQFF. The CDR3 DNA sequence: TGTGCCAGCAGCCATAGCGGGAGGCCCCACAATGAGCAGTTCTTC.

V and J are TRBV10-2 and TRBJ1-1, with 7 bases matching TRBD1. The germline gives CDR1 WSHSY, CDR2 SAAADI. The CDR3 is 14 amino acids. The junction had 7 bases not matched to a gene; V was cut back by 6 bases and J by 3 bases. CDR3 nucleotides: TGCGCCAGCAGGAACAGGGGCCCCTACACTGAAGCTTTCTTT. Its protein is CASRNRGPYTEAFF.

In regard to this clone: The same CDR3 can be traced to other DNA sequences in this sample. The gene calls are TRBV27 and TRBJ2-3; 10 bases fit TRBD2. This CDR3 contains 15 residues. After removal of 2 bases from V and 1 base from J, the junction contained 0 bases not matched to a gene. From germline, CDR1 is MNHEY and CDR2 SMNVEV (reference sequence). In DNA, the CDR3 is TGTGCCAGCAGTTTACTAGCGGGAGGCACAGATACGCAGTATTTT. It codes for CASSLLAGGTDTQYF.

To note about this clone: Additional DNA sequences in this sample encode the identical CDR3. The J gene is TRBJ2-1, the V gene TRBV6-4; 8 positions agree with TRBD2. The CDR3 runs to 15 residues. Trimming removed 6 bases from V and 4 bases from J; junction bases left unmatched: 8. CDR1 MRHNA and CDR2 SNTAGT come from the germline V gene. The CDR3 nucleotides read TGTGCCAGCAGCCCCCTAGCGGGTTCATACAATGAGCAGTTCTTC. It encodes CASSPLAGSYNEQFF.

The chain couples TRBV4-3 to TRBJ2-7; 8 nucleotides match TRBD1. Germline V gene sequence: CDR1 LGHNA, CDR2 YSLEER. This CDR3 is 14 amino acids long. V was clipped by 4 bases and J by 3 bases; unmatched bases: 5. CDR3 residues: CASSPGTGYYEQYF. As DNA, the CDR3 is TGCGCCAGCAGCCCTGGGACAGGATACTACGAGCAGTACTTC.

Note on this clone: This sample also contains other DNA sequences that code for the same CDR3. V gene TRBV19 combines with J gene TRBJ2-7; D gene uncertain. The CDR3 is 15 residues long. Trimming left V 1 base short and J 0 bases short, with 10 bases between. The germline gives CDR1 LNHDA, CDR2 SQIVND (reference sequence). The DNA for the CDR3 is TGTGCCAGTAGTATAGGCGGCGGAAGCTCCTACGAGCAGTACTTC. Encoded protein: CASSIGGGSSYEQYF. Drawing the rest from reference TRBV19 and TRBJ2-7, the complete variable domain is DGGITQSPKYLFRKEGQNVTLSCEQNLNHDAMYWYRQDPGQGLRLIYYSQIVNDFQKGDIAEGYSVSREKKESFPLTVTSAQKNPTAFYLCASSIGGGSSYEQYFGPGTRLTVT.

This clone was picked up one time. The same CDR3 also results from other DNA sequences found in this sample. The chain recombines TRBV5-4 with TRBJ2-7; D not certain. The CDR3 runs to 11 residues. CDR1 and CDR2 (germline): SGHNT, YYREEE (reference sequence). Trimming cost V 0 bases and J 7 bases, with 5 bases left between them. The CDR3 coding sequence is TGTGCCAGCAGCTTGGGGGGTGAGCAGTACTTC. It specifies CASSLGGEQYF.

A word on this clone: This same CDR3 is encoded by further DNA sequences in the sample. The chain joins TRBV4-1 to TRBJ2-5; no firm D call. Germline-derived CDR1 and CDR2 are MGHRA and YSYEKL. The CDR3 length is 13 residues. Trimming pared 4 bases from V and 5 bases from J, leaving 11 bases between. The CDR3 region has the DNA TGCGCCAGCAGCCCCCGGCTCGGGGAGACCCAGTACTTC. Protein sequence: CASSPRLGETQYF.

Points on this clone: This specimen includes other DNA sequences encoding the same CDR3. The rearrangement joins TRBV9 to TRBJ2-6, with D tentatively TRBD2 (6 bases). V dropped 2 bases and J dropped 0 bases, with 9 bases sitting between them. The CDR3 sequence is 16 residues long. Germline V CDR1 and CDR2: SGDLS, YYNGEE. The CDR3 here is CASSVAGGSGANVLTF. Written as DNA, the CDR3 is TGTGCCAGCAGCGTCGCCGGGGGCTCTGGGGCCAACGTCCTGACTTTC.

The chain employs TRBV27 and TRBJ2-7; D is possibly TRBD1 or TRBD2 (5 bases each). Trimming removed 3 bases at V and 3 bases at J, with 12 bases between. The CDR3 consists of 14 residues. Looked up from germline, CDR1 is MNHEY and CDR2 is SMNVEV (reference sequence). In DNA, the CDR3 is TGTGCCAGCAGTTTGGGGGACGGCCACTACGAGCAGTACTTC. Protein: CASSLGDGHYEQYF.

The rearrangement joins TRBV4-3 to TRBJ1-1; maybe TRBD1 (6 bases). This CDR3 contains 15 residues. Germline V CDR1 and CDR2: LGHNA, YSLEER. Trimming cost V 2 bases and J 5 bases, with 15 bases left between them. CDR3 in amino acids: CASSQNWQGWTEAFF. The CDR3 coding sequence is TGCGCCAGCAGCCAAAATTGGCAGGGGTGGACTGAAGCTTTCTTT.

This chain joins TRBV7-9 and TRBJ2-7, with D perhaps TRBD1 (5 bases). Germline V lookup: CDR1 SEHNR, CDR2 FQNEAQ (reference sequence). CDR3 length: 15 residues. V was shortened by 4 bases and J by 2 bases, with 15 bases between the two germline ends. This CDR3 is CASSSGRTPPYEQYF. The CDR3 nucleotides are TGTGCCAGCAGCTCAGGCCGGACACCTCCCTACGAGCAGTACTTC.

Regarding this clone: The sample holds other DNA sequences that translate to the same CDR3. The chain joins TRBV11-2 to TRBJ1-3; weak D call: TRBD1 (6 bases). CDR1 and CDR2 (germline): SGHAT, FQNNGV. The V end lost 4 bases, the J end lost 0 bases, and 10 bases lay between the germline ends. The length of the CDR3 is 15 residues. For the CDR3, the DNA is TGTGCCAGCAGCTCCCGAGGGGGCTCTGGAAACACCATATATTTT. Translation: CASSSRGGSGNTIYF. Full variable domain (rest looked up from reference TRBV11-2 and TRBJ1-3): EAGVAQSPRYKIIEKRQSVAFWCNPISGHATLYWYQQILGQGPKLLIQFQNNGVVDDSQLPKDRFSAERLKGVDSTLKIQPAKLEDSAVYLCASSSRGGSGNTIYFGEGSWLTVV.

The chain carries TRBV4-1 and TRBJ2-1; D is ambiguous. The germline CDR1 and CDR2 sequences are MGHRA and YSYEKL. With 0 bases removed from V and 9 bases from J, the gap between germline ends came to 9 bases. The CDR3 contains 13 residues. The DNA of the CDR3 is TGCGCCAGCAGCCAAGATCTCCCAGGTGAGCAGTTCTTC. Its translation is CASSQDLPGEQFF.

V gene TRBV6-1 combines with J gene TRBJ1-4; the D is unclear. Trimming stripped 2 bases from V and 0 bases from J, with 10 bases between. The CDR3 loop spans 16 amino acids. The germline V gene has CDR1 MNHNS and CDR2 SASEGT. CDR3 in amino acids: CASSESYTATNEKLFF. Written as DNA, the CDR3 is TGTGCCAGCAGTGAATCCTACACTGCAACTAATGAAAAACTGTTTTTT.

The chain's CDR3 is CASSEGRTSYNEQFF. CDR3 nucleotides: TGTGCCAGCAGTGAGGGGAGAACCTCCTACAATGAGCAGTTCTTC. The chain employs TRBV6-1 and TRBJ2-1, with a weak D call TRBD2 (5 bases). CDR1 and CDR2 from the germline V gene are MNHNS and SASEGT. V lost 3 bases and J 0 bases, leaving 9 bases between the germline ends. CDR3 length equals 15 residues.

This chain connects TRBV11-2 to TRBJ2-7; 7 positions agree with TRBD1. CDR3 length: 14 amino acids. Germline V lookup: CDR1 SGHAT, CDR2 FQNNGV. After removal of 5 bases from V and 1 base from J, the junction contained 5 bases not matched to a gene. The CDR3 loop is CASSAPGQSYEQYF. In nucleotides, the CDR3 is TGTGCCAGCAGCGCACCGGGACAGTCCTACGAGCAGTACTTC.

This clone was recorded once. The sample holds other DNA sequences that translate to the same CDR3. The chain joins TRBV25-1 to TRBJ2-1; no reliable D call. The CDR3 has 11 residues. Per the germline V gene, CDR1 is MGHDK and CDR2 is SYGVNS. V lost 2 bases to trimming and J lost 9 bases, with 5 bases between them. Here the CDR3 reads CASSEVGEQFF. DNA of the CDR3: TGTGCCAGCAGTGAAGTGGGTGAGCAGTTCTTC.

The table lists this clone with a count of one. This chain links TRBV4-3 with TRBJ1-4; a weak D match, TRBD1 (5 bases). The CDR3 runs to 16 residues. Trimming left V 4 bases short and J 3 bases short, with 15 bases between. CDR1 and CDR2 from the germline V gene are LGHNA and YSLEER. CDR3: CASSPWDGKANEKLFF. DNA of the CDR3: TGCGCCAGCAGCCCGTGGGACGGCAAGGCTAATGAAAAACTGTTTTTT.

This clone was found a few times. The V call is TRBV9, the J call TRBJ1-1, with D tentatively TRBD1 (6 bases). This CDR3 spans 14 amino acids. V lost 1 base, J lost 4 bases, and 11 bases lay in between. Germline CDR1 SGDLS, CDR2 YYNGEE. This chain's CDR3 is CASSVKGGGTEAFF. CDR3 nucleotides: TGTGCCAGCAGCGTAAAGGGAGGGGGCACTGAAGCTTTCTTT.

The CDR3 region has the DNA TGTGCCAGCAGTTTATTCAGGGGGCGGGGAGAGACCCAGTACTTC. Translated: CASSLFRGRGETQYF. The chain carries TRBV28 and TRBJ2-5; 8 bases map to TRBD1. In germline, CDR1 is MDHEN, CDR2 SYDVKM. CDR3 length equals 15 residues. J gave up 4 bases and V 1 base, and 5 bases lay outside the gene matches.